The source of this TCR beta chain is a study of OX40 agonist ivuxolimab in advanced cancers. The repertoire was sequenced with immunoSEQ multiplex PCR; TCRdb's copy has only in-frame clones and lacks some. The profile shows around 60,000 clones, 70% to 90% of them singletons. Germline CDR1 and CDR2: MNHNS and SASEGT. The CDR3 is 11 residues long. Trimming shortened V by 8 bases and J by 4 bases, and 9 bases separated the two germline ends. Exclusion of a patient followed from autoimmune disease history or systemic immunosuppression. The genes are TRBV6-1 and TRBJ2-7, with D perhaps TRBD2 (6 bases). The sequences come from CD4+ or CD8+ T cells sorted from blood, collected in a trial of the OX40 agonist ivuxolimab. The TCR sequence derives from an adult with an advanced solid tumor such as melanoma, head and neck, liver or kidney cancer. The CDR3 loop reads CASGTPYEQYF. The CDR3 DNA follows: TGTGCCAGCGGGACTCCTTACGAGCAGTACTTC.